This TCR beta chain was recorded in a study of T-cell memory formation after mild COVID-19. General study results and limits: Contracting CD4+ clones sat mainly in CM and EM; CD8+ in EMRA. In pre-infection memory, a portion of responding clones appeared, which suggested that cross-reactive memory joined.

TCRdb re-called the 5' RACE reads through MiXCR, storing one row per CDR3 protein. The sample has around 150,000 distinct CDR3 sequences; more than 14% are singletons. Remarks on this clonotype: Its target is not known.

V trimming: 2 bases; J trimming: 6 bases; junction bases outside the gene matches: 6. Looked up from germline, CDR1 is MGHRA and CDR2 is YSYEKL. The CDR3 loop spans 14 amino acids. The source is an adult woman who had mild COVID-19 (a few samples of this study predate the infection). Cell type and time point are not known. This chain connects TRBV4-1 to TRBJ1-1, with 7 bases that match TRBD1. The sample taken for sequencing was PBMCs or a T cell subset sorted from them (not recorded which). The DNA of the CDR3 is TGCGCCAGCAGCCAACGACAGGGTATGCCTGAAGCTTTCTTT. It is translated as CASSQRQGMPEAFF.